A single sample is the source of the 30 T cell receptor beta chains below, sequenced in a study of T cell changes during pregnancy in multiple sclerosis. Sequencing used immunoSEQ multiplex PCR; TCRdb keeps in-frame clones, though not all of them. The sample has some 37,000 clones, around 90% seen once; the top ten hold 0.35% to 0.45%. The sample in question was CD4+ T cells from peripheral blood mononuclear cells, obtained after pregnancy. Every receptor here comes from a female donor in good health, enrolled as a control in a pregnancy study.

The CDR3 nucleotides read TGTGCCAGCAGCCGCCCAACAGGGCCGGATTCCTACGAGCAGTACTTC. Protein: CASSRPTGPDSYEQYF. The J gene is TRBJ2-7, the V gene TRBV13; a weak D match, TRBD1 (6 bases). The CDR3 sequence is 16 residues long. V shed 5 bases and J shed 1 base, with 18 bases lying between them. CDR1 is PRHDT, CDR2 FYEKMQ, per germline (reference sequence).

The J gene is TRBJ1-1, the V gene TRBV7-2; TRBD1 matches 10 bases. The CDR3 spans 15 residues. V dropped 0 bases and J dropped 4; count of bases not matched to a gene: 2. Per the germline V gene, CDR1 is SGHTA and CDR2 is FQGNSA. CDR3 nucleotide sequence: TGTGCCAGCAGCTTAGCTGGACAGGGGGTCACTGAAGCTTTCTTT. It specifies CASSLAGQGVTEAFF. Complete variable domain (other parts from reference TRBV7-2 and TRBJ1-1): GAGVSQSPSNKVTEKGKDVELRCDPISGHTALYWYRQSLGQGLEFLIYFQGNSAPDKSGLPSDRFSAERTGGSVSTLTIQRTQQEDSAVYLCASSLAGQGVTEAFFGQGTRLTVV.

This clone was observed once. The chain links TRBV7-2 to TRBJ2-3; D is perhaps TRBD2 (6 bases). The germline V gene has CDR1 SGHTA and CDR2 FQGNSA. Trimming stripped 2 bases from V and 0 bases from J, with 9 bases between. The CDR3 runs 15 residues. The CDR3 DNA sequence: TGTGCCAGCAGCTTACTAGCGACAAGCACAGATACGCAGTATTTT. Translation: CASSLLATSTDTQYF.

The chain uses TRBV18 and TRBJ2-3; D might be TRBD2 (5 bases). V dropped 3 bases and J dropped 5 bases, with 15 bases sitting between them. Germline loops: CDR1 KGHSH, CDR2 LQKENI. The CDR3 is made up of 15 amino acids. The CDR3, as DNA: TGTGCCAGCTCACCTCTCGGGCGGGTTGAAGATACGCAGTATTTT. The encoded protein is CASSPLGRVEDTQYF.

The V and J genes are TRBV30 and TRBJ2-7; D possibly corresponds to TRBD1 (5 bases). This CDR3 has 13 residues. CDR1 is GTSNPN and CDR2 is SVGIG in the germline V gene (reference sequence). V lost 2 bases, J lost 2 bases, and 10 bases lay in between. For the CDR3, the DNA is TGTGCCTGGAGTAGACAGCAAACCTACGAGCAGTACTTC. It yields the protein CAWSRQQTYEQYF.

The CDR3 nucleotides read TGTGCCAGCAGCTATCGCAGCGGGGGGCCCTCCTACGAGCAGTACTTC. Amino acid sequence: CASSYRSGGPSYEQYF. This chain joins TRBV7-2 and TRBJ2-7, with TRBD2 identical over 9 bases. The CDR3 loop spans 16 amino acids. The germline V gene encodes CDR1 SGHTA and CDR2 FQGNSA. Trimming removed 4 bases from V and 0 bases from J; junction bases left unmatched: 7.

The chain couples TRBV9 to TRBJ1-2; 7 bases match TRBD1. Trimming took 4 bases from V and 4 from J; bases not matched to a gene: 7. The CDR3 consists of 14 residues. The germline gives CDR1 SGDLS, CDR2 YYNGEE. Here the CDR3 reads CASSSGTASYGYTF. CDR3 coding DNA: TGTGCCAGCAGCTCCGGGACAGCAAGCTATGGCTACACCTTC.

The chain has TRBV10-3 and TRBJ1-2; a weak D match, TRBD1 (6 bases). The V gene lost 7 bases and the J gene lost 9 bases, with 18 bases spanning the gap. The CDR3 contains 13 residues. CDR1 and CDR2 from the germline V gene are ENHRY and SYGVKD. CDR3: CAITAPGAKRYTF. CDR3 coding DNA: TGTGCCATCACCGCCCCAGGGGCTAAACGCTACACCTTC.

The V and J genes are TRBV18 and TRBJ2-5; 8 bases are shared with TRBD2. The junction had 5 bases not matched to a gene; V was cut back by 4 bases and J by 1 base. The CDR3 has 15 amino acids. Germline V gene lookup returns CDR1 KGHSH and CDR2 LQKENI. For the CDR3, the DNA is TGTGCCAGCTCACAACTAGCGGCAATCCAAGAGACCCAGTACTTC. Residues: CASSQLAAIQETQYF.

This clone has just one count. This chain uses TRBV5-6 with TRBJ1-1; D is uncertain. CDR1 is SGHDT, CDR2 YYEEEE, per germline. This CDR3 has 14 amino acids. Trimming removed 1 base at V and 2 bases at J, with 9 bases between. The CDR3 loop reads CASSLYTGNTEAFF. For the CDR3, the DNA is TGTGCCAGCAGCTTGTACACGGGAAACACTGAAGCTTTCTTT.

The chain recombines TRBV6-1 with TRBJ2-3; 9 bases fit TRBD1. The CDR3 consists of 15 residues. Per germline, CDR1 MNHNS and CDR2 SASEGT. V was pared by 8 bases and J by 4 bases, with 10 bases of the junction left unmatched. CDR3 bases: TGTGCCAGCGGCCGGACAGGGGATAGTGCAGATACGCAGTATTTT. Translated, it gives CASGRTGDSADTQYF.

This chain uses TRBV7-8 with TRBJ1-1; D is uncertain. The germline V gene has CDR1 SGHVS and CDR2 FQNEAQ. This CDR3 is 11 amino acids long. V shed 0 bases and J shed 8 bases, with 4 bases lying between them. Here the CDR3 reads CASSLAQEAFF. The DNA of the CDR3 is TGTGCCAGCAGCTTAGCACAGGAAGCTTTCTTT. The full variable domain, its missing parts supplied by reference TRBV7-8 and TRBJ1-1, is GAGVSQSPRYKVAKRGQDVALRCDPISGHVSLFWYQQALGQGPEFLTYFQNEAQLDKSGLPSDRFFAERPEGSVSTLKIQRTQQEDSAVYLCASSLAQEAFFGQGTRLTVV.

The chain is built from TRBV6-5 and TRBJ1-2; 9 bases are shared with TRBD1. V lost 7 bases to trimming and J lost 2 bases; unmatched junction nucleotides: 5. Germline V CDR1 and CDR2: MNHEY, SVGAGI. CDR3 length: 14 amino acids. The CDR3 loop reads CASTQTGGNYGYTF. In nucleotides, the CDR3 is TGTGCCAGCACCCAGACAGGGGGAAACTATGGCTACACCTTC.

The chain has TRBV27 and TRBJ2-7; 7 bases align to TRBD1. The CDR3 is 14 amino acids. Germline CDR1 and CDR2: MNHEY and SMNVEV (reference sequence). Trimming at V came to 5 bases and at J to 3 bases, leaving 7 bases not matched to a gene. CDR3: CASSRLDRDYEQYF. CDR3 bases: TGTGCCAGCAGTCGCTTAGACAGGGACTACGAGCAGTACTTC.

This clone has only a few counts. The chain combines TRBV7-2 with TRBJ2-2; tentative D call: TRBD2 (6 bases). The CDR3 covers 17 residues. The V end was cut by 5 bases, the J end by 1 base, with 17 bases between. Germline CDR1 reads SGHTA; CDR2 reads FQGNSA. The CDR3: CASSNPGLALNTGELFF. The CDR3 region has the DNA TGTGCCAGCAGCAACCCGGGGCTAGCGCTGAACACCGGGGAGCTGTTTTTT.

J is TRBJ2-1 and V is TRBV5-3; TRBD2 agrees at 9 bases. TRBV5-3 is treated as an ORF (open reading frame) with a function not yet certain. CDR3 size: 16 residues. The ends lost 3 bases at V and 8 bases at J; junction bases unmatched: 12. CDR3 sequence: CARSSGLASIGDEQFF. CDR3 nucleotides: TGTGCCAGAAGCTCCGGACTAGCGTCAATAGGCGATGAGCAGTTCTTC.

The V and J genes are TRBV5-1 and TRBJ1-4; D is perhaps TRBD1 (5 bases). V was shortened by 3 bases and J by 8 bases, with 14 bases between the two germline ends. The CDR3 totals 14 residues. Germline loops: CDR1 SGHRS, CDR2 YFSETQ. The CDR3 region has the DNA TGCGCCAGCAGCTCAGGGTCGGCGGGAGAAAAACTGTTTTTT. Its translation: CASSSGSAGEKLFF.

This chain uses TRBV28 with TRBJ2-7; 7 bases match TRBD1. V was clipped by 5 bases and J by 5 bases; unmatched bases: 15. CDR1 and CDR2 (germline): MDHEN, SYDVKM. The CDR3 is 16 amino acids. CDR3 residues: CASSLLRQGLRDEQYF. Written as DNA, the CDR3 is TGTGCCAGCAGTCTTCTTCGACAGGGCCTCAGGGACGAGCAGTACTTC. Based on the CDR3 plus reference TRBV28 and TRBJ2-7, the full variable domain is DVKVTQSSRYLVKRTGEKVFLECVQDMDHENMFWYRQDPGLGLRLIYFSYDVKMKEKGDIPEGYSVSREKKERFSLILESASTNQTSMYLCASSLLRQGLRDEQYFGPGTRLTVT.

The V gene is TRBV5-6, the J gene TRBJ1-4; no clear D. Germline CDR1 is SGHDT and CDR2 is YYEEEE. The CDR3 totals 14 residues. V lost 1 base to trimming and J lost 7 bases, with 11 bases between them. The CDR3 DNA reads TGTGCCAGCAGCTTGCTGAGGGAGACTGAAAAACTGTTTTTT. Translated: CASSLLRETEKLFF.

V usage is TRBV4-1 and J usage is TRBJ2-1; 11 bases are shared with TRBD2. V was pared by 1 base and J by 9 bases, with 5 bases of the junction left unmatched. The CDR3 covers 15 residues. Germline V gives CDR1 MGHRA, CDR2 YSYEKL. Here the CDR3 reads CASSQGLAGNGEQFF. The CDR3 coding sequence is TGCGCCAGCAGCCAAGGACTAGCGGGGAATGGTGAGCAGTTCTTC.

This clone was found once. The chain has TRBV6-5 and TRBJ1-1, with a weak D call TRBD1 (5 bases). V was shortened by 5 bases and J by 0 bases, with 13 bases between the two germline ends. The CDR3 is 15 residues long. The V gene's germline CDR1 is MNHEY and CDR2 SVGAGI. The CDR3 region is CASSPRRAMNTEAFF. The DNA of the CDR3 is TGTGCCAGCAGTCCCCGCAGGGCCATGAACACTGAAGCTTTCTTT.

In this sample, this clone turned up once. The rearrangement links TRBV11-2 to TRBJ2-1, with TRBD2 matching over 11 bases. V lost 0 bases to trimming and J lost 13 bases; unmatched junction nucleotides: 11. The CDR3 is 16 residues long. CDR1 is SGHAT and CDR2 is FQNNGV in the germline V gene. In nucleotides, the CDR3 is TGTGCCAGCAGCTTAGATTTACTAGCGGGGGCCCCCCGACAGTTCTTC. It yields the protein CASSLDLLAGAPRQFF.

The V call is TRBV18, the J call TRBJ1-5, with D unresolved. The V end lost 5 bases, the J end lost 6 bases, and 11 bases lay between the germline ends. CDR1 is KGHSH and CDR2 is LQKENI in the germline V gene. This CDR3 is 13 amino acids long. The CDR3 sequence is CASSSRLGQPQHF. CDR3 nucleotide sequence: TGTGCCAGCTCATCGCGACTGGGTCAGCCCCAGCATTTT. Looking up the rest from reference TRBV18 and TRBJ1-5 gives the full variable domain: NAGVMQNPRHLVRRRGQEARLRCSPMKGHSHVYWYRQLPEEGLKFMVYLQKENIIDESGMPKERFSAEFPKEGPSILRIQQVVRGDSAAYFCASSSRLGQPQHFGDGTRLSIL.

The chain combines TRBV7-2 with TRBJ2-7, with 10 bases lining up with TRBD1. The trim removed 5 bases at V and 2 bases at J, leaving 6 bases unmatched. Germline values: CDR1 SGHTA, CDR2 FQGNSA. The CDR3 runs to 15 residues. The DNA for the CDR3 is TGTGCCAGCAGCCAAGACAGGGGGCACACCTACGAGCAGTACTTC. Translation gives CASSQDRGHTYEQYF.

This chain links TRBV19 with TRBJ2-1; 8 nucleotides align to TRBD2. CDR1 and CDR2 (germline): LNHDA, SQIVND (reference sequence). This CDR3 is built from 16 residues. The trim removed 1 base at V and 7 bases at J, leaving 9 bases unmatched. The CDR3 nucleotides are TGTGCCAGTAGTATAGCGGCGACTAGCGCGTCGAATGAGCAGTTCTTC. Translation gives CASSIAATSASNEQFF.

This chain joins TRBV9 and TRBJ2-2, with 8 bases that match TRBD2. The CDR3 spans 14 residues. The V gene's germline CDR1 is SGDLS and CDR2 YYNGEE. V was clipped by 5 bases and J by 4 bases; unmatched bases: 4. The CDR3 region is CASSLAGSTGELFF. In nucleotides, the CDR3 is TGTGCCAGCAGTTTAGCGGGGAGCACCGGGGAGCTGTTTTTT.

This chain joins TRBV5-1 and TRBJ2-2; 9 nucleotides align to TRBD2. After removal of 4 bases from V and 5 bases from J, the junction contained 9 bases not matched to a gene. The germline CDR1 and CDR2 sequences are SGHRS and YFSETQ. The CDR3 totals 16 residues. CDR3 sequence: CASSNPGLAGTGELFF. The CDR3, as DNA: TGCGCCAGCAGCAACCCGGGACTAGCCGGAACCGGGGAGCTGTTTTTT.

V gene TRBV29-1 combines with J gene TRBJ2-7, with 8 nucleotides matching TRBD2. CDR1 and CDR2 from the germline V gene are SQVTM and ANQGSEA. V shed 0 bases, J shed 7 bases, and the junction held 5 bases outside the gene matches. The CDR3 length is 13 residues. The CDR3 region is CSVEDRVAGEQYF. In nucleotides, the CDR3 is TGCAGCGTTGAAGATCGGGTAGCGGGGGAGCAGTACTTC.

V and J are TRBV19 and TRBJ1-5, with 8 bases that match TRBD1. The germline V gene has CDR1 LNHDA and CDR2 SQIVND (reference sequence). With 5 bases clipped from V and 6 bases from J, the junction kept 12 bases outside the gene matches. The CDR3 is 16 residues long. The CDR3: CASSVGDRYFGQPQHF. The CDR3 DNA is TGTGCCAGTAGTGTAGGGGACAGGTATTTTGGTCAGCCCCAGCATTTT.

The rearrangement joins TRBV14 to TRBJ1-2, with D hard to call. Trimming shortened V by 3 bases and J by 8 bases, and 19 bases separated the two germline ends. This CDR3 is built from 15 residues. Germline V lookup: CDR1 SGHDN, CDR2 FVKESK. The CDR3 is CASSHLGLRQEGYTF. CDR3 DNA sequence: TGTGCCAGCAGCCACTTAGGACTGCGTCAGGAGGGCTACACCTTC.